Below, 16 T cell receptor beta chains from the same sample are listed, as sequenced in a study of shared clonotypes between healthy human individuals. Method: immunoSEQ multiplex PCR; TCRdb's copy keeps in-frame clones and lacks some. The sample consists of over a million clones, more than 95% of them appearing once. Sequencing was carried out using naive CD4+ T cells sorted from blood. Described subset: CD45RA+ positively selected. These receptors originate from a man younger than 45 in good health.

V usage is TRBV5-6 and J usage is TRBJ2-5, with TRBD1 matching over 7 bases. The CDR3 has 15 residues. V lost 3 bases and J lost 5; bases outside the gene matches: 10. Per germline, CDR1 SGHDT and CDR2 YYEEEE. CDR3 residues: CASSSRQGSWETQYF. The CDR3 DNA follows: TGTGCCAGCAGCTCCAGACAGGGCTCGTGGGAGACCCAGTACTTC. Based on the CDR3 plus reference TRBV5-6 and TRBJ2-5, the full variable domain is DAGVTQSPTHLIKTRGQQVTLRCSPKSGHDTVSWYQQALGQGPQFIFQYYEEEERQRGNFPDRFSGHQFPNYSSELNVNALLLGDSALYLCASSSRQGSWETQYFGPGTRLLVL.

The chain employs TRBV21-1 and TRBJ2-7. TRBV21-1 represents a pseudogene. There are 14 residues in the CDR3. DNA for the CDR3: TGTGCCAGCAGCAAAAGAGGGGGGACCTGGTTACAGTACTTC. Translated: CASSKRGGTWLQYF.

The V call is TRBV6-5, the J call TRBJ1-1, with D tentatively TRBD1 (5 bases). The germline V and J ends were trimmed by 6 bases and 6 bases, with 14 bases remaining between them. This CDR3 region has 13 residues. Germline CDR1 is MNHEY and CDR2 is SVGAGI. Written as DNA, the CDR3 is TGTGCCAGCAGCCGGGGGGTTGGAGCTGAAGCTTTCTTT. This translates into CASSRGVGAEAFF.

The rearrangement uses TRBV14 and TRBJ1-1; perhaps TRBD1 as D (6 bases). The CDR3 loop spans 14 amino acids. Germline loops: CDR1 SGHDN, CDR2 FVKESK. Trimming left V 0 bases short and J 9 bases short, with 14 bases between. CDR3 residues: CASSQDWTVRKAFF. As DNA, the CDR3 is TGTGCCAGCAGCCAAGATTGGACAGTTCGCAAAGCTTTCTTT.

The rearrangement joins TRBV9 to TRBJ2-5, with 9 bases aligning to TRBD1. Per germline, CDR1 SGDLS and CDR2 YYNGEE. The CDR3 is made up of 15 amino acids. V was clipped by 4 bases and J by 5 bases; unmatched bases: 9. CDR3 in DNA: TGTGCCAGCAGCCCGGGACAGGGAGTTGGTGAGACCCAGTACTTC. It encodes CASSPGQGVGETQYF.

J is TRBJ2-7 and V is TRBV28; D remains ambiguous. The V and J ends lost 2 bases and 6 bases respectively, with 17 bases between them. Germline V gene data show CDR1 as MDHEN and CDR2 as SYDVKM. CDR3 size: 15 residues. CDR3 in DNA: TGTGCCAGCAGTTTACCAACCCGGCGGCCGGTCGAGCAGTACTTC. It translates to CASSLPTRRPVEQYF.

This chain uses TRBV19 with TRBJ1-1, with a possible D match to TRBD1 (5 bases). The germline V and J ends were trimmed by 7 bases and 5 bases, with 17 bases remaining between them. The CDR3 runs 14 residues. CDR1 and CDR2 from the germline V gene are LNHDA and SQIVND (reference sequence). The CDR3 protein is CASKMVAGGTEAFF. The CDR3 DNA sequence: TGTGCCAGTAAGATGGTAGCTGGGGGTACTGAAGCTTTCTTT.

The chain links TRBV28 to TRBJ2-7; D is unresolved. CDR1 MDHEN and CDR2 SYDVKM come from the germline V gene. This CDR3 is 16 amino acids long. V lost 6 bases, J lost 7 bases, and 25 bases lay in between. The CDR3 here is CASSPADGITPGEQYF. In DNA, the CDR3 is TGTGCCAGCAGCCCGGCGGACGGAATAACACCCGGAGAGCAGTACTTC.

The J gene is TRBJ2-7, the V gene TRBV2, with D perhaps matching TRBD2 (6 bases). The CDR3 consists of 14 residues. Trimming removed 4 bases at V and 7 bases at J, with 17 bases between. The germline gives CDR1 SNHLY, CDR2 FYNNEI. CDR3: CASSGTTSSGEQYF. The CDR3 DNA follows: TGTGCCAGCAGTGGCACTACTAGCAGCGGTGAGCAGTACTTC. Filled out from reference TRBV2 and TRBJ2-7, the complete variable domain reads EPEVTQTPSHQVTQMGQEVILRCVPISNHLYFYWYRQILGQKVEFLVSFYNNEISEKSEIFDDQFSVERPDGSNFTLKIRSTKLEDSAMYFCASSGTTSSGEQYFGPGTRLTVT.

This clone was observed a single time. The chain links TRBV11-2 to TRBJ2-7, with 13 bases aligning to TRBD2. The CDR3 is 17 residues long. Germline CDR1 and CDR2: SGHAT and FQNNGV. V trimming: 0 bases; J trimming: 2 bases; junction bases outside the gene matches: 4. Here the CDR3 reads CASSLEGGLAGPYEQYF. The CDR3, as DNA: TGTGCCAGCAGCTTAGAAGGGGGACTAGCGGGACCCTACGAGCAGTACTTC.

The chain carries TRBV5-1 and TRBJ2-7; D may be TRBD1 or TRBD2 (7 bases each). The V end lost 2 bases, the J end lost 3 bases, and 24 bases lay between the germline ends. The germline V gene has CDR1 SGHRS and CDR2 YFSETQ. CDR3 length equals 18 residues. CDR3 bases: TGCGCCAGCAGCTTCGGGTGGGGCGGGGGACAGCCGGTCTACGAGCAGTACTTC. Translation gives CASSFGWGGGQPVYEQYF.

This chain joins TRBV28 and TRBJ2-3; TRBD2 is a possible D gene (6 bases). The V and J ends lost 10 bases and 2 bases respectively, with 19 bases between them. Germline V gives CDR1 MDHEN, CDR2 SYDVKM. The CDR3 consists of 15 residues. Here the CDR3 DNA reads TGTGCCACCCGGAGGGCAGGAATAATCACAGATACGCAGTATTTT. Translated, it gives CATRRAGIITDTQYF.

The genes are TRBV25-1 and TRBJ2-7; no definite D call. The V gene's germline CDR1 is MGHDK and CDR2 SYGVNS. The CDR3 consists of 13 residues. The V gene lost 4 bases and the J gene lost 2 bases, with 9 bases spanning the gap. For the CDR3, the DNA is TGTGCCAGCAGTGGAAACAGACCCTACGAGCAGTACTTC. Translating it yields CASSGNRPYEQYF.

The chain combines TRBV5-6 with TRBJ1-5, with a weak D call TRBD1 (5 bases). Germline lookup yields CDR1 SGHDT and CDR2 YYEEEE. The CDR3 sequence is 15 residues long. Trimming pared 0 bases from V and 7 bases from J, leaving 14 bases between. In DNA, the CDR3 is TGTGCCAGCAGCTTGGGACAGACACGTTGGCAGCCCCAGCATTTT. It codes for CASSLGQTRWQPQHF.

V usage is TRBV5-1 and J usage is TRBJ1-5; D unresolved. Germline lookup yields CDR1 SGHRS and CDR2 YFSETQ. Trimming took 4 bases from V and 6 from J, leaving 17 bases between them. The CDR3 runs 15 residues. The CDR3 here is CASSLEGREGQPQHF. CDR3 in DNA: TGCGCCAGCAGCCTAGAAGGGAGGGAGGGTCAGCCCCAGCATTTT.

This chain connects TRBV5-1 to TRBJ2-1; D perhaps matches TRBD2 (5 bases). V dropped 2 bases and J dropped 10 bases, with 10 bases sitting between them. Germline V gives CDR1 SGHRS, CDR2 YFSETQ. The CDR3 sequence is 12 residues long. CDR3 nucleotides: TGCGCCAGCAGCTTTGGGAGTGGGGAGCAGTTCTTC. As protein: CASSFGSGEQFF.